This T cell receptor beta chain was retrieved from a study of cytotoxic CD8 clonotypes in ibrutinib-treated CLL. Assay: immunoSEQ multiplex PCR; the TCRdb copy retains only in-frame clones and omits some. In the table there are under 300,000 clones, roughly 70% of which are singletons. Unmatched junction bases numbered 1, after V lost 7 bases and J lost 0 bases. The germline V gene has CDR1 MDHEN and CDR2 SYDVKM. The CDR3 is made up of 14 amino acids. This clone turned up a few times. Sequenced here: PBMCs, sampled after 24 months of ibrutinib treatment. The clonotype was recovered from a human donor with chronic lymphocytic leukemia. The chain combines TRBV28 with TRBJ1-3, with 9 positions matching TRBD1. The CDR3 coding sequence is TGTGCCAGCACGGGACAGGGCTCTGGAAACACCATATATTTT. Protein product: CASTGQGSGNTIYF.